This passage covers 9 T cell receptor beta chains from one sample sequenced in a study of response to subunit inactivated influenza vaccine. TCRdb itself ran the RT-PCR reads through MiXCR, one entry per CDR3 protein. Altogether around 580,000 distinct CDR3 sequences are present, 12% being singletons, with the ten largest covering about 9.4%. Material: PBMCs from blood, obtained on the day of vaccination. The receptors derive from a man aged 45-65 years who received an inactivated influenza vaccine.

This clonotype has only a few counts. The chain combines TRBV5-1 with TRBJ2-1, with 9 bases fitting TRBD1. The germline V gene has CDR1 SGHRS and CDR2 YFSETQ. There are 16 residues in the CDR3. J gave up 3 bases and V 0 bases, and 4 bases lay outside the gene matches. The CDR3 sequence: CASSLGDRAIYNEQFF. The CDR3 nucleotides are TGCGCCAGCAGCTTGGGGGACAGGGCTATCTACAATGAGCAGTTCTTC. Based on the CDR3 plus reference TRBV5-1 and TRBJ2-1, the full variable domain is KAGVTQTPRYLIKTRGQQVTLSCSPISGHRSVSWYQQTPGQGLQFLFEYFSETQRNKGNFPGRFSGRQFSNSRSEMNVSTLELGDSALYLCASSLGDRAIYNEQFFGPGTRLTVL.

CDR3 DNA: TGCAGTGCGGGGGGAGCCTATAATTCACCCCTCCACTTT. Protein sequence: CSAGGAYNSPLHF. The rearrangement uses TRBV20-1 and TRBJ1-6; a possible D gene is TRBD1 (5 bases). With 6 bases removed from V and 2 bases from J, the gap between germline ends came to 8 bases. This CDR3 has 13 residues. Germline V gene sequence: CDR1 DFQATT, CDR2 SNEGSKA (reference sequence).

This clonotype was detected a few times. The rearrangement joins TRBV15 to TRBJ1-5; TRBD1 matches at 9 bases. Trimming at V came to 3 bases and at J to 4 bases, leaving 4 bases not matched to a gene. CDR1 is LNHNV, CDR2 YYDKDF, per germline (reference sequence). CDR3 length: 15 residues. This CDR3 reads CATSRGQGVNQPQHF. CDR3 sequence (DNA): TGTGCCACCAGCAGGGGACAGGGAGTTAATCAGCCCCAGCATTTT. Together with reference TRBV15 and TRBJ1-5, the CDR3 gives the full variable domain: DAMVIQNPRYQVTQFGKPVTLSCSQTLNHNVMYWYQQKSSQAPKLLFHYYDKDFNNEADTPDNFQSRRPNTSFCFLDIRSPGLGDTAMYLCATSRGQGVNQPQHFGDGTRLSIL.

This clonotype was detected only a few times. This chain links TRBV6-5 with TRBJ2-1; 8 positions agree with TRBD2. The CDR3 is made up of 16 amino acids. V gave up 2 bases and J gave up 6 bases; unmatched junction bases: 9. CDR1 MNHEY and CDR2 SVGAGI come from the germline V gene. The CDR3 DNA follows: TGTGCCAGCAGTTACATATACGGGAGGGCCATCAATGAGCAGTTCTTC. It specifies CASSYIYGRAINEQFF.

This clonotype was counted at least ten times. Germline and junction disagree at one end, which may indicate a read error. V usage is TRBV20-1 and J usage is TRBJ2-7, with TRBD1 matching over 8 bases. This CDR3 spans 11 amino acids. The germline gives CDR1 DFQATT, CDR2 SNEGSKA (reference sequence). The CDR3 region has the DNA TGCAGTGCTAGAGAAGGAGGACAGGGTAACTTC. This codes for CSAREGGQGNF.

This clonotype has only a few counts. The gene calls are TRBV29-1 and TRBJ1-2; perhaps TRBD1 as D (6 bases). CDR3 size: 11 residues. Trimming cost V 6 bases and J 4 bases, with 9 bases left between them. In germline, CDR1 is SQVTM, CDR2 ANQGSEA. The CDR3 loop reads CSVGTTYGYTF. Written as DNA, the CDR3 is TGCAGCGTCGGGACAACCTATGGCTACACCTTC.

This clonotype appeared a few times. CDR3 DNA: TGTGCCAGCGGGGGGACAGCTAATTCACCCCTCCACTTT. It encodes CASGGTANSPLHF. The chain joins TRBV28 to TRBJ1-6; 7 bases line up with TRBD1. Looked up from germline, CDR1 is MDHEN and CDR2 is SYDVKM. This CDR3 is built from 13 residues. Trimming took 8 bases from V and 6 from J; bases not matched to a gene: 4.

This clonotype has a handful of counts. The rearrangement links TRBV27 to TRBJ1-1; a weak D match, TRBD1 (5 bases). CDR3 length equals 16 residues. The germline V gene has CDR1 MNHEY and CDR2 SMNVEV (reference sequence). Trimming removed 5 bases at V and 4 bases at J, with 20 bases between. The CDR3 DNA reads TGTGCCAGCAGTCCGTCGTGGGGGGGGTTTAGCACTGAAGCTTTCTTT. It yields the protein CASSPSWGGFSTEAFF.

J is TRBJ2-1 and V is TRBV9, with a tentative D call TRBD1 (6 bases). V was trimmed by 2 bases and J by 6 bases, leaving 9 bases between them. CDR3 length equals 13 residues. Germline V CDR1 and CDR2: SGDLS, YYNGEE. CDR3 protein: CASSVGALNEQFF. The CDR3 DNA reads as TGTGCCAGCAGCGTGGGGGCCCTCAATGAGCAGTTCTTC. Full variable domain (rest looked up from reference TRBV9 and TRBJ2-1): DSGVTQTPKHLITATGQRVTLRCSPRSGDLSVYWYQQSLDQGLQFLIQYYNGEERAKGNILERFSAQQFPDLHSELNLSSLELGDSALYFCASSVGALNEQFFGPGTRLTVL.